This T cell receptor (beta chain) comes out of a study of T cell clones after liver transplantation. Study in general: Post-transplant blood was tracked for graft-donor-reactive T cell clones identified in a pre-transplant mixed lymphocyte reaction. Third-party-reactive TCRbeta sequences from pre-transplant mixed lymphocyte reactions served as antigen-independent comparators. Study findings and constraints: In a couple of subjects, few donor cells limited the measurable donor-reactive repertoire. Graft donor-reactive T cells may have migrated into the graft rather than being deleted.

V was pared by 0 bases and J by 7 bases, with 5 bases of the junction left unmatched. This CDR3 is 15 amino acids long. The V gene's germline CDR1 is SGHNT and CDR2 YYREEE (reference sequence). TCRdb's copy holds only in-frame clones and misses some; the assay was immunoSEQ multiplex PCR. The table records approximately 72,000 clones, around 90% of them present only once. A remark on this clone: The target antigen is unknown.

This TCR derives from a human donor who received a liver transplant. The V gene is TRBV5-4, the J gene TRBJ2-1; 9 nucleotides align to TRBD2. Sequences were derived from CD4+ T cells from blood, sampled before liver transplant. The CDR3 DNA reads as TGTGCCAGCAGCTTGGTCCTTAGCGGGAGTAATGAGCAGTTCTTC. This translates into CASSLVLSGSNEQFF.